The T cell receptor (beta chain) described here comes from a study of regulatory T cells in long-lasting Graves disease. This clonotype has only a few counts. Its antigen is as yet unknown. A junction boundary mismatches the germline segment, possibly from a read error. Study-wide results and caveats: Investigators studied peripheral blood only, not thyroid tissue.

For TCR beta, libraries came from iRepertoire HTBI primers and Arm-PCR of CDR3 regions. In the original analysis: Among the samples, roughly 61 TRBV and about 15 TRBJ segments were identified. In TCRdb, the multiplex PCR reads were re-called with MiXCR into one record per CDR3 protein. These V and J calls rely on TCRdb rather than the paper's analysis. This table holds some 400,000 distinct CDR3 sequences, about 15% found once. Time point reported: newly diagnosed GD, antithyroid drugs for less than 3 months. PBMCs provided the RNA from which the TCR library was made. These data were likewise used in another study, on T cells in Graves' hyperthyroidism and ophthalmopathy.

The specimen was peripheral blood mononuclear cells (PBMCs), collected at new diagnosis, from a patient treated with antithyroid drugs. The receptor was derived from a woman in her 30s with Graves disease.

The CDR3 region has the DNA TGTGCTAGTGGTTTGTCAAACTGGACTAGCGGGAGATTAGTCTCCTACGGGCAGTACTTC. It is translated as CASGLSNWTSGRLVSYGQYF. The chain joins TRBV12-5 to TRBJ2-7, with 13 bases that match TRBD2. CDR3 size: 20 residues. Per germline, CDR1 LGHNT and CDR2 FRNRAP. The full variable domain, completed using reference TRBV12-5 and TRBJ2-7, is DARVTQTPRHKVTEMGQEVTMRCQPILGHNTVFWYRQTMMQGLELLAYFRNRAPLDDSGMPKDRFSAEMPDATLATLKIQPSEPRDSAVYFCASGLSNWTSGRLVSYGQYFGPGTRLTVT.